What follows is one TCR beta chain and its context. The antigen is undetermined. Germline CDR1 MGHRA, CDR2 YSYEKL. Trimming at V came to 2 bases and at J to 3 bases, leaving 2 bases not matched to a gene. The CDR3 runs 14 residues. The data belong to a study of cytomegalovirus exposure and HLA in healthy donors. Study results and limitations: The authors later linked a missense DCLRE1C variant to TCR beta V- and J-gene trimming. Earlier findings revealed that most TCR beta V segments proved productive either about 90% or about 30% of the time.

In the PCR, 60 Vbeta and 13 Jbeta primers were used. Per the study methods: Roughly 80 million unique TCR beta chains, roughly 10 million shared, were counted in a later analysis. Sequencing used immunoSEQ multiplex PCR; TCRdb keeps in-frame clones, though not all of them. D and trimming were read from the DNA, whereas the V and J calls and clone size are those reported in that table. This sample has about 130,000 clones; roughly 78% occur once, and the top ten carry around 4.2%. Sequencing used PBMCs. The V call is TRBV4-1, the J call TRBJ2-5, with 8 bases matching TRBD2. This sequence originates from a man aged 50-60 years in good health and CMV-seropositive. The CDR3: CASSQFGREETQYF. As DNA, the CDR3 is TGCGCCAGCAGCCAATTCGGGAGGGAAGAGACCCAGTACTTC.